This TCR beta chain is from a study of cytomegalovirus exposure and HLA in healthy donors. Study details: Among the 350 to 500 donors who were genotyped, about 80% fell in the genetic ancestry cluster that is associated with self-reported Caucasian donors.

Per germline, CDR1 SGHRS and CDR2 YFSETQ. There are 14 residues in the CDR3. Trimming removed 0 bases from V and 5 bases from J, with 12 bases in between. Primers: 60 Vbeta forward and 13 Jbeta reverse. Sequencing was performed with immunoSEQ multiplex PCR; in TCRdb, only in-frame clones are kept and a portion is missing. This table holds around 53,000 clones. Overall study findings and caveats: In an earlier analysis, about 90% or about 30%: the productive usage of most TCR beta V segments.

A word on this clone: Antigen: not known.

Those who donated were healthy bone marrow donors. The chain is built from TRBV5-1 and TRBJ2-7; TRBD2 might be the D (5 bases). The sample comprised PBMCs. The source of this sequence is a man younger than 35 in good health and CMV-seropositive. CDR3: CASSLERARDEQYF. The CDR3 coding sequence is TGCGCCAGCAGCTTGGAGAGGGCCCGGGACGAGCAGTACTTC.